The clone carrying this T cell receptor (beta chain) was observed a single time. What it recognizes is unknown. The V end was cut by 4 bases, the J end by 8 bases, with 12 bases between. The CDR3 loop spans 13 amino acids. Germline loops: CDR1 LNHDA, CDR2 SQIVND (reference sequence). Time point indicated: cycle 4 day 1 (C4D1), after 6 weeks of nivolumab. Exposure to brentuximab vedotin varied, and each patient had relapsed following autologous stem cell transplantation. Negative selection with magnetic separation was used to purify CD4+ T cells from thawed PBMCs. Libraries were prepared by immunoSEQ multiplex PCR; TCRdb keeps only in-frame clonotypes and omits some of them. This table holds around 9,500 clones, around 74% found once. These data originate in a study of PD-1 blockade in classical Hodgkin lymphoma. Study-wide results and limits: CD4+ TCR diversity, unlike CD8+, climbed significantly by C4D1.

The rearrangement links TRBV19 to TRBJ1-3, with a tentative D call TRBD1 (6 bases). The source was CD4+ T cells from blood, collected before the fourth cycle of nivolumab. This clonotype was obtained from a human donor with classical Hodgkin lymphoma. CDR3 coding DNA: TGTGCCAGTAGTACCGGACAGTTGGACACCATATATTTT. It specifies CASSTGQLDTIYF.